This TCR beta chain emerged from a study of blood T cell repertoires in COVID-19. Overall study context: From T cells, B-cell-depleted T cells, or PBMCs came the material, which was cDNA or gDNA.

V lost 1 base, J lost 2 bases, and 5 bases lay in between. The germline V gene has CDR1 MGHRA and CDR2 YSYEKL. The CDR3 has 14 residues. Repertoires were generated with immunoSEQ multiplex PCR, while TCRdb's copy carries only in-frame clones and drops some. The sample carries approximately 120,000 clones, just under 80% recorded once. The chain combines TRBV4-1 with TRBJ1-4; D ambiguous. The sequence came from a human donor in a cohort sampled during active COVID-19. Material for sequencing was peripheral blood. CDR3 in DNA: TGCGCCAGCAGCCAAGTGACTACTAATGAAAAACTGTTTTTT. It is translated as CASSQVTTNEKLFF.